The clone carrying this TCR beta chain was observed a few times. TCRdb re-called the 5' RACE reads through MiXCR, storing one row per CDR3 protein. The sample yields about 57,000 distinct CDR3 sequences, roughly 25% seen once. Cells sorted as Tregs were CD4+, CD25+ and CD127-/low. Germline V CDR1 and CDR2: SGHRS, YFSETQ. V lost 0 bases and J lost 1; bases outside the gene matches: 2. The CDR3 extends over 16 amino acids. The chain combines TRBV5-1 with TRBJ2-3; 10 bases agree with TRBD1. The receptor comes from a female donor with breast cancer. Sequences were obtained from tumor-infiltrating Tregs sorted from the breast tumor. This CDR3 is CASSLGQGAGTDTQYF. The DNA of the CDR3 is TGCGCCAGCAGCTTGGGACAGGGGGCAGGCACAGATACGCAGTATTTT.